The 12 T cell receptor beta chains listed next were all sequenced from one sample in a study of CD8+CD57+ T cells in acquired aplastic anemia. Genomic DNA acted as the template from which TCR beta VDJ combination and CDR3 sequence profiling were carried out. TCRdb re-derived calls from the reads in MiXCR, one entry per CDR3 protein. The data show approximately 380,000 distinct CDR3 sequences, about two thirds seen once. The sequenced material came from sorted CD4+, CD8+, or CD8+CD57+ T cells (not recorded which) from PBMCs. These receptors all stem from a human donor in good health, serving as a control.

As for this clonotype: The conserved phenylalanine or tryptophan normally closing the CDR3 is absent here, so this likely arose from a read error. The limits of the CDR3 on the DNA are not certain, so only TCRdb's listed CDR3 is given. The V call is TRBV7-2, the J call TRBJ2-7; the table's D call, TRBD1, was not checked against the DNA. Germline values: CDR1 SGHTA, CDR2 FQGNSA. The CDR3 totals 13 residues, both ends included. CDR3 amino acids: CASSLEQGRNQPQ.

V is TRBV19 and J is TRBJ2-5; 10 nucleotides line up with TRBD1. The V and J ends lost 5 bases and 5 bases, in that order; junction bases with no gene match: 14. The CDR3 runs 17 residues. CDR1 and CDR2 from the germline V gene are LNHDA and SQIVND (reference sequence). CDR3 amino acids: CASSLHLPGQGMETQYF. In nucleotides, the CDR3 is TGTGCCAGTAGTCTCCACCTCCCGGGACAGGGGATGGAGACCCAGTACTTC.

Comments on this clonotype: The final CDR3 position lacks the conserved phenylalanine or tryptophan, pointing to a likely read error. J is TRBJ2-2 and V is TRBV2, with D unresolved. The CDR3 covers 15 residues. CDR1 and CDR2 (germline): SNHLY, FYNNEI. The CDR3 coding sequence is TGTGCCAGCAGCTCTGCCTTCACTAACATCGGGGAGCTGTTTTGT. Its translation is CASSSAFTNIGELFC.

This chain joins TRBV20-1 and TRBJ2-6; D gene uncertain. The V end was cut by 0 bases, the J end by 0 bases, with 3 bases between. The CDR3 is 14 amino acids. Germline lookup yields CDR1 DFQATT and CDR2 SNEGSKA (reference sequence). DNA of the CDR3: TGCAGTGCTAGAGACTACTCTGGGGCCAACGTCCTGACTTTC. Protein sequence: CSARDYSGANVLTF.

This clonotype was observed many times. The V gene is TRBV6-5, the J gene TRBJ1-5; TRBD1 aligns across 9 bases. This CDR3 comprises 15 residues. Unmatched junction bases numbered 5, after V lost 4 bases and J lost 4 bases. Germline assignment: CDR1 MNHEY and CDR2 SVGAGI. The CDR3 DNA sequence: TGTGCCAGCAGTTTAGGGACAGGGTTGAATCAGCCCCAGCATTTT. Translating gives CASSLGTGLNQPQHF.

This clonotype was seen many times. The genes are TRBV7-6 and TRBJ1-1; possible D gene TRBD1, 6 bases. Trimming took 5 bases from V and 0 from J, leaving 13 bases between them. CDR1 SGHVS and CDR2 FNYEAQ come from the germline V gene. This CDR3 spans 15 amino acids. CDR3 bases: TGTGCCAGCAGCAAAGGAGGACAGCTGAACACTGAAGCTTTCTTT. Encoded protein: CASSKGGQLNTEAFF.

This clonotype was observed a handful of times. The V gene is TRBV2, the J gene TRBJ2-7, with 8 nucleotides matching TRBD1. Trimming took 6 bases from V and 5 from J; bases not matched to a gene: 6. The CDR3 runs 13 residues. CDR1 is SNHLY and CDR2 is FYNNEI in the germline V gene. CDR3 amino acids: CASRQDRVNEQYF. In DNA, the CDR3 is TGTGCCAGCAGGCAGGACAGGGTCAACGAGCAGTACTTC.

This clonotype was counted a single time. The gene calls are TRBV7-2 and TRBJ2-7, with D perhaps TRBD2 (5 bases). Trimming pared 6 bases from V and 6 bases from J, leaving 9 bases between. Germline assignment: CDR1 SGHTA and CDR2 FQGNSA. This CDR3 comprises 11 residues. The CDR3 reads CASSWRVEQYV. CDR3 in DNA: TGTGCCAGCAGTTGGCGGGTCGAGCAGTACGTC.

The sample holds many counts of this clonotype. The chain couples TRBV5-1 to TRBJ1-3; 7 nucleotides line up with TRBD1. Germline CDR1 SGHRS, CDR2 YFSETQ. V dropped 2 bases and J dropped 0; count of bases not matched to a gene: 2. The CDR3 length is 15 residues. In DNA, the CDR3 is TGCGCCAGCAGCTTCACAGGGGACTCTGGAAACACCATATATTTT. Translated, it gives CASSFTGDSGNTIYF.

This clonotype was observed many times. This chain uses TRBV3-1 with TRBJ1-6, with TRBD1 matching over 7 bases. Germline V lookup: CDR1 LGHDT, CDR2 YNNKEL (reference sequence). The CDR3 sequence is 12 residues long. After removal of 11 bases from V and 9 bases from J, the junction contained 7 bases not matched to a gene. As DNA, the CDR3 is TGTGCCGGAGGTAACAGGGGTTCACCCCTCCACTTT. Its protein is CAGGNRGSPLHF.

CDR3 nucleotides: TGTGCCAGCAGCGGTCAACTAGCGGGAGAGGAGACCCAGTACTTC. Protein: CASSGQLAGEETQYF. The chain uses TRBV9 and TRBJ2-5, with TRBD2 matching 11 bases. The CDR3 has 15 residues. V dropped 3 bases and J dropped 5; count of bases not matched to a gene: 6. CDR1 is SGDLS and CDR2 is YYNGEE in the germline V gene.

J is TRBJ2-3 and V is TRBV5-8; 9 bases map to TRBD2. This CDR3 is 15 amino acids long. CDR1 is SGHTS and CDR2 is YDEGEE in the germline V gene. Trimming removed 4 bases from V and 5 bases from J; junction bases left unmatched: 8. CDR3 in amino acids: CASSPEEAGGDTQYF. CDR3 nucleotide sequence: TGTGCCAGCAGCCCAGAAGAAGCGGGGGGAGATACGCAGTATTTT.